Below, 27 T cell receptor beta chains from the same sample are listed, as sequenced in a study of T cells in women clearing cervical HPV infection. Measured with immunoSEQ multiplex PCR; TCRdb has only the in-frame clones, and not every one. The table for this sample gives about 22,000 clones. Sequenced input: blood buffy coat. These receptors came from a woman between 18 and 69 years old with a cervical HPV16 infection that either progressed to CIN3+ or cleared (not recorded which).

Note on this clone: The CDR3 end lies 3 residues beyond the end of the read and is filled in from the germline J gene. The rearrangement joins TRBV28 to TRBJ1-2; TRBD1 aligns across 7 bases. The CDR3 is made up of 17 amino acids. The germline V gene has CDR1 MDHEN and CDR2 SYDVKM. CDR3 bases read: TGTGCCAGCAGTTTGGACTACCGGGGGACAGCGGGCCTGGGC. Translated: CASSLDYRGTAGLG. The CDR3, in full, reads CASSLDYRGTAGLGYTF.

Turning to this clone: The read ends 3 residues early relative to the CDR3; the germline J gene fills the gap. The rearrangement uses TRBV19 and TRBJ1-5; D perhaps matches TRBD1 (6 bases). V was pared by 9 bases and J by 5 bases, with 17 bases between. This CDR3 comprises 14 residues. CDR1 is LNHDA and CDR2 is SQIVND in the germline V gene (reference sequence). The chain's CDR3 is CARPWGGLYQPQHF. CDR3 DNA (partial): TGTGCCAGGCCTTGGGGGGGCCTATATCAGCCC.

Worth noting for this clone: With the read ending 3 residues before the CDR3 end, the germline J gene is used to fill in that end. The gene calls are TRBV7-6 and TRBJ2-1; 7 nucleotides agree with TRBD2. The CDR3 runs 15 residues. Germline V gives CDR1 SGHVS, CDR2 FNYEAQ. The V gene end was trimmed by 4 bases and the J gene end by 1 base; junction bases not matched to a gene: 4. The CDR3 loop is CASSSGGSSYNEQFF. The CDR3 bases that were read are TGTGCCAGCAGCTCGGGGGGTTCTTCCTACAATGAG.

This CDR3 is CASRGGAGGTSNQPQHF. The CDR3 bases that were read are TGTGCCAGTAGAGGGGGGGCAGGGGGCACGAGCAATCAGCCC. The V gene is TRBV19, the J gene TRBJ1-5; 8 bases fit TRBD1. The read ends 3 residues before the CDR3 terminus; that terminus is restored from the germline J gene. The length of the CDR3 is 17 residues. The germline V gene encodes CDR1 LNHDA and CDR2 SQIVND (reference sequence). The V and J ends lost 6 bases and 1 base, in that order; junction bases with no gene match: 11.

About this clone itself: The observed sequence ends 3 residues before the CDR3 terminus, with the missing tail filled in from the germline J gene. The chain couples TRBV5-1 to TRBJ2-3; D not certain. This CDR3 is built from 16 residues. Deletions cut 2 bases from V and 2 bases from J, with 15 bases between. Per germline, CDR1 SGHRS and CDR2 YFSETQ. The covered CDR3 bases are TGCGCCAGCAGCTTCAGCCAGATGACAACCACAGATACG. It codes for CASSFSQMTTTDT. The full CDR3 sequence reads CASSFSQMTTTDTQYF.

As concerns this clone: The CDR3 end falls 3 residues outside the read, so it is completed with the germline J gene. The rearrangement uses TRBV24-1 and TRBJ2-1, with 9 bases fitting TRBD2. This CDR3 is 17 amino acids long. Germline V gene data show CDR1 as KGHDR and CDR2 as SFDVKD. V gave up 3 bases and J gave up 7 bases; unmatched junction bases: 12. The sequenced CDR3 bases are TGTGCCACCAGTGATCAAGTCCCGGGACTAGCTTGGAATGAG. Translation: CATSDQVPGLAWNE. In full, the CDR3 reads CATSDQVPGLAWNEQFF.

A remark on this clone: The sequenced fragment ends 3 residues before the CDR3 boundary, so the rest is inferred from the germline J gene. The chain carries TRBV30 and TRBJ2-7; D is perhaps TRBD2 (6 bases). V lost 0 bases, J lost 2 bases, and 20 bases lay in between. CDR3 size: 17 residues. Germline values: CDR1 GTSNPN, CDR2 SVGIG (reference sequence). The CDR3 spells CAWSVTPAGSWPYEQYF. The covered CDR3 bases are TGTGCCTGGAGTGTAACACCTGCGGGGAGTTGGCCCTACGAG.

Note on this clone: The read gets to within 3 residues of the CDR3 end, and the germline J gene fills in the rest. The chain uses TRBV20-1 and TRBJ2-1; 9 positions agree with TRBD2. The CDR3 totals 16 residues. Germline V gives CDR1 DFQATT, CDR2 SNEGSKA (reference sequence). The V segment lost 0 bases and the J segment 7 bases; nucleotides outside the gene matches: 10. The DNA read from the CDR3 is TGCAGTGCTAGAGATGAGGCTAGCGGGAATTGGAATGAG. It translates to CSARDEASGNWNE. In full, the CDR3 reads CSARDEASGNWNEQFF.

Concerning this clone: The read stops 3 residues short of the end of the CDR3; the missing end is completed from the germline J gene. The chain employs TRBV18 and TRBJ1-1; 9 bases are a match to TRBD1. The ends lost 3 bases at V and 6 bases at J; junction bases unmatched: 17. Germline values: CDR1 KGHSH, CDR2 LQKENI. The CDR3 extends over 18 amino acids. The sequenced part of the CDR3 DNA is TGTGCCAGCTCACCCAACCTCGTAACAGGGGGCGGGGGTGCTGAA. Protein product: CASSPNLVTGGGGAE. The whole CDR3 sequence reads CASSPNLVTGGGGAEAFF.

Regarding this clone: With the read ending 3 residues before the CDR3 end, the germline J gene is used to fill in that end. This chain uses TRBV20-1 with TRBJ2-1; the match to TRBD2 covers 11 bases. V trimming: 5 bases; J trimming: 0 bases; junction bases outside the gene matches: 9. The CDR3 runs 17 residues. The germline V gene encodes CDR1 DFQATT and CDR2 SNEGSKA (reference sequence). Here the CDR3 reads CSAWTSGRPSSYNEQFF. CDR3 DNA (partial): TGCAGTGCTTGGACTAGCGGGCGTCCGAGCTCCTACAATGAG.

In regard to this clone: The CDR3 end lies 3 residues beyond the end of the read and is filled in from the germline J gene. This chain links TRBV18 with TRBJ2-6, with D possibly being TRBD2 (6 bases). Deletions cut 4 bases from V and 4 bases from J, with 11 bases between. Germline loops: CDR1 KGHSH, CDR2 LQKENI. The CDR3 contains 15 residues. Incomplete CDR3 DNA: TGTGCCAGCTCACAGGAGGGGTCAGGGGCCAACGTC. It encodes CASSQEGSGANV. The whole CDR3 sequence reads CASSQEGSGANVLTF.

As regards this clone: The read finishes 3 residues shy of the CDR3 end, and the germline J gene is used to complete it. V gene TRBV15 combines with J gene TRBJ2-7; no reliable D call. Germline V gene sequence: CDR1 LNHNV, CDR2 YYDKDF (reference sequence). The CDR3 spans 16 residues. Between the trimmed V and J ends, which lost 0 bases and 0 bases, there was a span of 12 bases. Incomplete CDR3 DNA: TGTGCCACCAGCAGAGACAAGGCGGTAGCCTCCTACGAG. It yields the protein CATSRDKAVASYE. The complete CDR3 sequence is CATSRDKAVASYEQYF.

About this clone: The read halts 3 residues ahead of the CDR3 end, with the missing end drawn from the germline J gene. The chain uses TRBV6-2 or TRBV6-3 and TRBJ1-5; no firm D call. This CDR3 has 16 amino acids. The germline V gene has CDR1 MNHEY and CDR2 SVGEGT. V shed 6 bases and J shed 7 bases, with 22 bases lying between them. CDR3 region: CASRPPPGFTSQPQHF. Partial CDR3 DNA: TGTGCCAGCAGACCCCCTCCGGGGTTCACTAGCCAGCCC.

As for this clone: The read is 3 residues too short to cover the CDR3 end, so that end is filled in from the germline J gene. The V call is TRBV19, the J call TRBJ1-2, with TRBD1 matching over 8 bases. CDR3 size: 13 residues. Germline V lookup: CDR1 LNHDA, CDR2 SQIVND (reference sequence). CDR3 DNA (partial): TGTGCCAGTACCCAGACAGGGGAGAGAGGC. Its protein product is CASTQTGERG. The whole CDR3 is CASTQTGERGYTF.

The CDR3 is CASSLGARGLTDTQYF. CDR3 DNA (partial): TGCGCCAGCAGCTTGGGGGCCAGGGGTTTGACAGATACG. The rearrangement links TRBV5-1 to TRBJ2-3; TRBD1 is a possible D gene (6 bases). The read ends 3 residues before the CDR3 terminus; that terminus is restored from the germline J gene. Between the trimmed V and J ends, which lost 0 bases and 3 bases, there was a span of 14 bases. The germline CDR1 and CDR2 sequences are SGHRS and YFSETQ. The CDR3 runs 16 residues.

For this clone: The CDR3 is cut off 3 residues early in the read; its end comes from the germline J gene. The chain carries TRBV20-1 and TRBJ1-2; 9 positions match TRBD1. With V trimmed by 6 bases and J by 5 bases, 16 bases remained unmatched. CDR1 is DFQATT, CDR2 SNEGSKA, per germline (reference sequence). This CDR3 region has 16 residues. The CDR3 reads CSANPGQGMTPYGYTF. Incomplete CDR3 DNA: TGCAGTGCCAACCCGGGACAGGGTATGACCCCTTATGGC.

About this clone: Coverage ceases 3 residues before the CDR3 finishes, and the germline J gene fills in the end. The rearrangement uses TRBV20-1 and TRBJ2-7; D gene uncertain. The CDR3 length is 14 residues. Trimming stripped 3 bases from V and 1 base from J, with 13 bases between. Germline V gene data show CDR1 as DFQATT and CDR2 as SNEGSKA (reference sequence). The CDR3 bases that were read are TGCAGTGCTAGGTCGTCGGGTTTTTCCTACGAG. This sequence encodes CSARSSGFSYE. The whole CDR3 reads CSARSSGFSYEQYF.

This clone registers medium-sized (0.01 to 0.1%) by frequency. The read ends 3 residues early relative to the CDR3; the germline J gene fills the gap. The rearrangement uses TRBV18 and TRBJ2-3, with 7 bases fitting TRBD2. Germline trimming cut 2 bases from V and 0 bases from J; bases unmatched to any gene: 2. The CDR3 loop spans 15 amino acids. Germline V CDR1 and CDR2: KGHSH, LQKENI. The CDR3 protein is CASSPASGSTDTQYF. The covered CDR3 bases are TGTGCCAGCTCACCAGCTAGCGGAAGCACAGATACG.

The CDR3 loop reads CASSGWGQGSSEQYF. The CDR3 bases that were read are TGTGCCAGCAGTGGATGGGGACAGGGGAGTAGCGAG. The chain carries TRBV6-1 and TRBJ2-7, with TRBD1 matching 10 bases. The read is 3 residues too short to cover the CDR3 end, so that end is filled in from the germline J gene. This CDR3 spans 15 amino acids. The germline gives CDR1 MNHNS, CDR2 SASEGT. Trimming took 4 bases from V and 6 from J; bases not matched to a gene: 9.

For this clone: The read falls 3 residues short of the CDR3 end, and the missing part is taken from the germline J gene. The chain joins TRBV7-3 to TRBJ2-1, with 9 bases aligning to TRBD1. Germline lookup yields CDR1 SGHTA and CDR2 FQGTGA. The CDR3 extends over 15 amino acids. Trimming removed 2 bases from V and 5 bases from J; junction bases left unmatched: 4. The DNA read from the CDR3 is TGTGCCAGCAGCTTAGACAGGGGGTCCGACAATGAG. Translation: CASSLDRGSDNE. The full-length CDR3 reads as CASSLDRGSDNEQFF.

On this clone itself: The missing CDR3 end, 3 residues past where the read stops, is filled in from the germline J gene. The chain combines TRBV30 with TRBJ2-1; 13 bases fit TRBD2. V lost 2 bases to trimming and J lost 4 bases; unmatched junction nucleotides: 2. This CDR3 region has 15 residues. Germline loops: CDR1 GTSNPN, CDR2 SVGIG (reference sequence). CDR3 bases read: TGTGCCTGGAGTAGGGGACTAGCGGGATACAATGAG. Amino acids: CAWSRGLAGYNE. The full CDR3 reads CAWSRGLAGYNEQFF.

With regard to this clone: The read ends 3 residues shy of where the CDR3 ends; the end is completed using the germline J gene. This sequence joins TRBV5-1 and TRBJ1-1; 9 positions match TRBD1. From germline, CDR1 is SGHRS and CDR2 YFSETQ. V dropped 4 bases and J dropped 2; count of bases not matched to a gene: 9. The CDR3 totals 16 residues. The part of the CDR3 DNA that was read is TGCGCCAGCAGCGAAGGGACAGGGACCTTTAACACTGAA. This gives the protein CASSEGTGTFNTE. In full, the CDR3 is CASSEGTGTFNTEAFF. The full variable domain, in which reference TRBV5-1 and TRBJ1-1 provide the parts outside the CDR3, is KAGVTQTPRYLIKTRGQQVTLSCSPISGHRSVSWYQQTPGQGLQFLFEYFSETQRNKGNFPGRFSGRQFSNSRSEMNVSTLELGDSALYLCASSEGTGTFNTEAFFGQGTRLTVV.

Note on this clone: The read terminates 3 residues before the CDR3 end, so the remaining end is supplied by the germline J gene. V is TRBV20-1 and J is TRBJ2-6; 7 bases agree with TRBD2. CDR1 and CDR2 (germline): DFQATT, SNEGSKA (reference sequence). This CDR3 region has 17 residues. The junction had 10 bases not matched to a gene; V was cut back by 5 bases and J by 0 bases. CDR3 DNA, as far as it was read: TGCAGTGCTCCCATGACGGGGGGAGTCTCTGGGGCCAACGTC. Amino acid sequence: CSAPMTGGVSGANV. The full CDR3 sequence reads CSAPMTGGVSGANVLTF.

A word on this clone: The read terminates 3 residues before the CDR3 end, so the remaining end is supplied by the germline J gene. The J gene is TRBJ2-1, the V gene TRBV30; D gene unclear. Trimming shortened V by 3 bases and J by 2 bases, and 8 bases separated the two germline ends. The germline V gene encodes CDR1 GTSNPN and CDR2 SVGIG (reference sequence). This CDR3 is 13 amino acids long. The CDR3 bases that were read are TGTGCCTGGAGAGGGTTCACCTACAATGAG. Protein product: CAWRGFTYNE. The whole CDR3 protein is CAWRGFTYNEQFF. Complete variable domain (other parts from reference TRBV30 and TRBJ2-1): SQTIHQWPATLVQPVGSPLSLECTVEGTSNPNLYWYRQAAGRGLQLLFYSVGIGQISSEVPQNLSASRPQDRQFILSSKKLLLSDSGFYLCAWRGFTYNEQFFGPGTRLTVL.

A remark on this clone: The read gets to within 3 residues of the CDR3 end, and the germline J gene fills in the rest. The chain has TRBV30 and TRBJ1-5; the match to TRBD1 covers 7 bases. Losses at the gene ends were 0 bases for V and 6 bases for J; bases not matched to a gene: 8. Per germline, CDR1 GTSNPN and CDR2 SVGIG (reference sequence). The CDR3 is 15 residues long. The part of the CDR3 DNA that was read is TGTGCCTGGAGTGTAAAAGGGGGCTACGGTCAGCCC. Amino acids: CAWSVKGGYGQP. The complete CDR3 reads CAWSVKGGYGQPQHF.

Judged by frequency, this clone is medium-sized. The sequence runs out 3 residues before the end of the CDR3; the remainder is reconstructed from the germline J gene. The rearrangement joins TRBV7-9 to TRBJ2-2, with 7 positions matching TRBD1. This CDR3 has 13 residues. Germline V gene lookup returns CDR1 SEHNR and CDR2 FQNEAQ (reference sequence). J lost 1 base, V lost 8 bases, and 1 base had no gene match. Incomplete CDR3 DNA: TGTGCCAGCTACAGGGGGAACACCGGGGAG. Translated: CASYRGNTGE. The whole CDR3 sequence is CASYRGNTGELFF.

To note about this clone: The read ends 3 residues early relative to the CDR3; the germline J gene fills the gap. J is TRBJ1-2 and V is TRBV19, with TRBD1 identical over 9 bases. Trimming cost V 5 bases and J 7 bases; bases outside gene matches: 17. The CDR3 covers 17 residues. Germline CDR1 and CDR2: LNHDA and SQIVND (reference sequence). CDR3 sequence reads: CASSRGPPGQGVFGYTF. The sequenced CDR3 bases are TGTGCCAGTAGTCGGGGTCCCCCGGGACAGGGAGTTTTTGGC.